The 18 T cell receptor beta chains presented below share a single source sample, sequenced in a study of regulatory T cells in long-lasting Graves disease. Arm-PCR with iRepertoire HTBI primers amplified the CDR3 regions for these TCR beta libraries. TCRdb redid the calling of the multiplex PCR reads with MiXCR, one entry per CDR3 protein. This sample has approximately 490,000 distinct CDR3 sequences, with about 17% found just once. As to time point: newly diagnosed GD, antithyroid drugs for less than 3 months. The TCR library was made from RNA extracted from PBMCs. These records were also assigned to another study, of T cells in Graves' hyperthyroidism and ophthalmopathy.

Material: peripheral blood mononuclear cells (PBMCs), obtained at new diagnosis, from a patient treated with antithyroid drugs. All receptors come from a man aged 35-49 years with Graves disease.

The chain couples TRBV27 to TRBJ2-2, with D maybe TRBD2 (7 bases). V lost 2 bases to trimming and J lost 4 bases, with 11 bases between them. The CDR3 extends over 15 amino acids. CDR1 is MNHEY, CDR2 SMNVEV, per germline (reference sequence). CDR3 loop: CASSLIGGLTGELFF. CDR3 in DNA: TGTGCCAGCAGTTTAATCGGGGGGCTCACCGGGGAGCTGTTTTTT.

This clonotype showed up many times. This sequence joins TRBV2 and TRBJ2-7; weak D call: TRBD1 (5 bases). The CDR3 contains 12 residues. Germline lookup yields CDR1 SNHLY and CDR2 FYNNEI. Trimming left V 7 bases short and J 3 bases short, with 10 bases between. CDR3 residues: CASTTGYYEQYF. As DNA, the CDR3 is TGTGCCAGCACCACAGGCTACTACGAGCAGTACTTC.

This clonotype was counted ten times or more. CDR3 loop: CSGTGFADTQYF. CDR3 coding DNA: TGCAGCGGGACAGGGTTCGCAGATACGCAGTATTTT. The rearrangement links TRBV29-1 to TRBJ2-3; 8 bases align to TRBD1. The CDR3 totals 12 residues. Germline loops: CDR1 SQVTM, CDR2 ANQGSEA. Trimming at V came to 7 bases and at J to 4 bases, leaving 4 bases not matched to a gene.

The rearrangement joins TRBV20-1 to TRBJ2-6; D possibly corresponds to TRBD2 (5 bases). Deletions cut 5 bases from V and 1 base from J, with 12 bases between. There are 15 residues in the CDR3. Germline lookup yields CDR1 DFQATT and CDR2 SNEGSKA (reference sequence). The CDR3 sequence is CSAPPPGSGANVLTF. The CDR3 DNA reads as TGCAGTGCTCCACCACCGGGGTCTGGGGCCAACGTCCTGACTTTC.

This clonotype was picked up many times. CDR3 residues: CSADSGDQPQHF. The CDR3 nucleotides read TGCAGTGCTGACAGTGGGGATCAGCCCCAGCATTTT. The chain is built from TRBV20-1 and TRBJ1-5; TRBD1 might be the D (5 bases). CDR1 is DFQATT, CDR2 SNEGSKA, per germline (reference sequence). Between the trimmed V and J ends, which lost 5 bases and 5 bases, there was a span of 10 bases. The CDR3 length is 12 residues.

This clonotype was counted only a few times. The chain carries TRBV5-1 and TRBJ2-1; D is possibly TRBD2 (5 bases). CDR3 length equals 15 residues. Looked up from germline, CDR1 is SGHRS and CDR2 is YFSETQ. Deletions cut 2 bases from V and 6 bases from J, with 15 bases between. In nucleotides, the CDR3 is TGCGCCAGCAGCTTTGGAGGCAGGAACAGCAATGAGCAGTTCTTC. As protein: CASSFGGRNSNEQFF.

There are many counts of this clonotype. V and J are TRBV2 and TRBJ2-5, with a possible D match to TRBD2 (6 bases). The germline V and J ends were trimmed by 7 bases and 4 bases, with 16 bases remaining between them. Germline V lookup: CDR1 SNHLY, CDR2 FYNNEI. CDR3 length: 14 residues. The CDR3 loop is CASKKLSGVETQYF. DNA for the CDR3: TGTGCCAGCAAAAAACTGTCGGGAGTAGAGACCCAGTACTTC.

The CDR3 bases are TGTGCCAGCTCCCAAAGCGCCGGGGCCAGCACAGATACGCAGTATTTT. Its protein is CASSQSAGASTDTQYF. The V gene is TRBV27, the J gene TRBJ2-3; perhaps D is TRBD1 or TRBD2 (5 bases each). Germline-derived CDR1 and CDR2 are MNHEY and SMNVEV (reference sequence). The CDR3 is 16 residues long. The V and J ends lost 8 bases and 0 bases respectively, with 18 bases between them.

The table lists this clonotype with many counts. V gene TRBV6-1 combines with J gene TRBJ2-7, with 8 positions matching TRBD2. Germline V gene data show CDR1 as MNHNS and CDR2 as SASEGT. The CDR3 extends over 13 amino acids. The V gene end was trimmed by 8 bases and the J gene end by 3 bases; junction bases not matched to a gene: 6. CDR3 in amino acids: CASGTAGDYEQYF. The DNA of the CDR3 is TGTGCCAGCGGTACAGCGGGAGACTACGAGCAGTACTTC.

V and J are TRBV27 and TRBJ1-6; TRBD1 matches at 9 bases. Per germline, CDR1 MNHEY and CDR2 SMNVEV (reference sequence). The CDR3 runs to 15 residues. Trimming cost V 6 bases and J 7 bases; bases outside gene matches: 7. The DNA of the CDR3 is TGTGCCAGCAGCACCTCGGACAGGGGAAATTCACCCCTCCACTTT. The encoded protein is CASSTSDRGNSPLHF.

This clonotype was recorded many times. J is TRBJ2-7 and V is TRBV6-1, with D tentatively TRBD2 (6 bases). Trimming took off 10 bases at V and 0 bases at J, with 19 bases between the two ends. Germline CDR1 MNHNS, CDR2 SASEGT. The CDR3 contains 15 residues. Here the CDR3 reads CATLGASASSYEQYF. CDR3 sequence (DNA): TGTGCCACCCTAGGGGCTAGCGCGTCCTCCTACGAGCAGTACTTC.

This rearrangement joins TRBV12-3 or TRBV12-4 to TRBJ2-1; D remains ambiguous. The CDR3 has 13 residues. The ends were cut back, 3 bases at V and 6 bases at J, with 9 bases in the middle. Here the CDR3 reads CASSLFVFNEQFF. CDR3 nucleotides: TGTGCCAGCAGTTTGTTCGTCTTCAATGAGCAGTTCTTC.

This clonotype was recorded at least ten times. The rearrangement links TRBV28 to TRBJ1-4; no firm D call. Germline V gene sequence: CDR1 MDHEN, CDR2 SYDVKM. This CDR3 has 12 residues. With 7 bases removed from V and 3 bases from J, the gap between germline ends came to 6 bases. CDR3 DNA sequence: TGTGCCAGCAAAGTGGCTAATGAAAAACTGTTTTTT. Translation: CASKVANEKLFF.

This clonotype appeared many times. The chain uses TRBV5-1 and TRBJ1-6; 7 nucleotides match TRBD1. The CDR3 extends over 14 amino acids. CDR1 and CDR2 (germline): SGHRS, YFSETQ. Trimming at V came to 0 bases and at J to 7 bases, leaving 1 base not matched to a gene. CDR3 sequence: CASSLETGNSPLHF. CDR3 DNA sequence: TGCGCCAGCAGCTTGGAGACAGGGAATTCACCCCTCCACTTT.

On this clonotype itself: A read error may be the cause here, since a much bigger clone is one base away. The chain links TRBV2 to TRBJ2-5; 12 positions match TRBD2. This CDR3 is 16 amino acids long. CDR1 SNHLY and CDR2 FYNNEI come from the germline V gene. The ends lost 4 bases at V and 2 bases at J; junction bases unmatched: 5. The CDR3 nucleotides are TGTGCCAGCAGTGTTACTAGCGGGAGGATACAAGAGACCCAGTACTTC. Translating gives CASSVTSGRIQETQYF.

The chain recombines TRBV6-2 or TRBV6-3 with TRBJ2-6, with D uncertain. Trimming left V 5 bases short and J 4 bases short, with 12 bases between. CDR3 length equals 15 residues. Germline CDR1 MNHEY, CDR2 SVGEGT. The CDR3 protein is CASSVSGPGANVLTF. As DNA, the CDR3 is TGTGCCAGCAGTGTTTCCGGGCCCGGGGCCAACGTCCTGACTTTC.

The V gene is TRBV5-1, the J gene TRBJ2-2; the D gene is possibly TRBD2 (6 bases). Trimming took 3 bases from V and 6 from J, leaving 18 bases between them. The CDR3 is 16 residues long. Germline lookup yields CDR1 SGHRS and CDR2 YFSETQ. CDR3 coding DNA: TGCGCCAGCAGCTCGAACCCGGCCGGAGGGGCCGGGGAGCTGTTTTTT. Its translation is CASSSNPAGGAGELFF.

Of note for this clonotype: A much larger clonotype is one base distant, so this may be a read error. The genes are TRBV6-2 or TRBV6-3 and TRBJ2-7; a possible D gene is TRBD1 (6 bases). Germline V gives CDR1 MNHEY, CDR2 SVGEGT. The CDR3 covers 14 residues. V dropped 3 bases and J dropped 2 bases, with 11 bases sitting between them. The CDR3 bases are TGTGCCAGCAGTTATACGGGACAAACCTACGAGCAGTACTTC. Translation: CASSYTGQTYEQYF.